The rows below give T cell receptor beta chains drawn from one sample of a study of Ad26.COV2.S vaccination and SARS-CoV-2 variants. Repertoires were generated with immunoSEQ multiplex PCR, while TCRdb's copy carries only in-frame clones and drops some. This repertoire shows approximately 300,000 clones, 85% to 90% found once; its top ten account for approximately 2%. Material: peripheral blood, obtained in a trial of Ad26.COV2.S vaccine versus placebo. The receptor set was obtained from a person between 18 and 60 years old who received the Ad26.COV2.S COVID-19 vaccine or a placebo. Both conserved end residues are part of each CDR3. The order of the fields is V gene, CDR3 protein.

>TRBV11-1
CASSSRDRGLGALHF
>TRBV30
CAWSVRWRGFDEQFF
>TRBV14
CASSQVHPNTEAFF
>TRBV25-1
CASREGGPNTEAFF
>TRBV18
CASSPHERWTANYGYTF
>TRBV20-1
CRAGADTQYF
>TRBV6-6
CASSYPPTGSPYGYTF
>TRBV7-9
CASSYGQGIKNTGELFF
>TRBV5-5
CASSLVARTDGYTF
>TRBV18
CASSPTHLNTEAFF
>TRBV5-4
CASSSGQGRSSYGYTF
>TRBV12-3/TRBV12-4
CASSLDRTYEQYF
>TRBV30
CAGKFEGTEAFF
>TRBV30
CAWSRGRVSTF
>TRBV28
CALTAIAHASTDTQYF
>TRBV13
CASSPSPGLAREQFF
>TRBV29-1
CSVGANPYNEQFF
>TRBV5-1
CASSWEGTGGGGETQYF
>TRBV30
CAWSTGRTARYGYTF
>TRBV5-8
CASSFESGEPQHF
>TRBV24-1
CATSDLGAYEQYF
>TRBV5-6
CASSLVSASYNEQFF
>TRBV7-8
CASSLTGVTNTGELFF
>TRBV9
CASSVAQGLQRGYGYTF
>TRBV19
CASSQGFTNYGYTF
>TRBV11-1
CASSRGGSHYGYTF
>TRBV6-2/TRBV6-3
CASSLTGTNSGANVLTF
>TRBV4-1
CASSLVAGAGGPREQYF
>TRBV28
CASSPSLASGEQYF
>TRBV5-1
CASRRGHPTDTQYF
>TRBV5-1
CASSGGSGVQETQYF
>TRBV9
CASSAVRAGAFF
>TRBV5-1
CASSLPGGHYGYTF
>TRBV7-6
CASSLAPNREETQYF
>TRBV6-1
CASSESETGAYGYTF
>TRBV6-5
CASSYSLGTGNEKLFF
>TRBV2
CASSEAALAKNIQYF
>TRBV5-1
CASSPSSFEVAQYF
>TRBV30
CAWRPDTSYGYTF
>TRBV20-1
CSARDRGRF
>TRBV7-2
CASTLVGGELFF
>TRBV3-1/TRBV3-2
CASSQDRESPLHF
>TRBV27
CASRPGGGFSGNTIYF
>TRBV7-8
CASSRDRGGNQPQHF
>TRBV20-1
CSASYSRTNQPQHF
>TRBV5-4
CASSLDSTLTGELFF
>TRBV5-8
CAINPGLGTGNTIYF
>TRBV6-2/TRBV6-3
CASSPLTGGRYGYTF
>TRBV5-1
CASSLFRGSTDTQYF
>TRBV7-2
CASSLYLDRVAHNEQFF
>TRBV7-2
CASSETSGGAADRANEQFF
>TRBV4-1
CASSQAPSGQGWLSKNIQYF
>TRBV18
CASSREQGAAADTQYF
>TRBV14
CASSPTLTGLREKLFF
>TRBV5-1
CASSLAGVDYGYTF
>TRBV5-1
CASSLGQAKETQYF
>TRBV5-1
CASRQGEETQYF
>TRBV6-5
CASSSGLAGVNEQFF